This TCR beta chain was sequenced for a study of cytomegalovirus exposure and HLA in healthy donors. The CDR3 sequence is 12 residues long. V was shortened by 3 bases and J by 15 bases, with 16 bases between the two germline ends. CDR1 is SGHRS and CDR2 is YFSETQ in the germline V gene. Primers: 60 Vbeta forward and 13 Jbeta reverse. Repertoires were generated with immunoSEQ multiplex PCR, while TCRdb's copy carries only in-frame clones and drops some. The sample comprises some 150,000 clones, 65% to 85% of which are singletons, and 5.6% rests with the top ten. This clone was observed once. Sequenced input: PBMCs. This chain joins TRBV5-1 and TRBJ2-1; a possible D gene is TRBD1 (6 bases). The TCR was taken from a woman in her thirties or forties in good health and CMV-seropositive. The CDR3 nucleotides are TGCGCCAGCAGCTCACAGGGTCCATCCACGTTCTTC. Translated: CASSSQGPSTFF.